These 29 T cell receptor beta chains share one sample of origin, sequenced in a study of blood T cell repertoires in COVID-19. The protocol was immunoSEQ multiplex PCR, while the TCRdb copy is restricted to in-frame clones and leaves out a portion. The table shows around 220,000 clones, with around 82% occurring only once. The sequenced sample consisted of peripheral blood. These receptor sequences come from a woman older than 75 with active or convalescent COVID-19.

V is TRBV30 and J is TRBJ2-5; TRBD2 matches 10 bases. V shed 0 bases, J shed 4 bases, and the junction held 5 bases outside the gene matches. This CDR3 spans 15 amino acids. Germline V gives CDR1 GTSNPN, CDR2 SVGIG (reference sequence). The chain's CDR3 is CAWSVAGGPRETQYF. In nucleotides, the CDR3 is TGTGCCTGGAGTGTAGCGGGGGGGCCGAGAGAGACCCAGTACTTC.

The rearrangement links TRBV5-1 to TRBJ2-7; the D gene is possibly TRBD2 (7 bases). The CDR3 is made up of 14 amino acids. Germline V lookup: CDR1 SGHRS, CDR2 YFSETQ. The V end lost 0 bases, the J end lost 3 bases, and 10 bases lay between the germline ends. CDR3 residues: CASSLVGGDYEQYF. In nucleotides, the CDR3 is TGCGCCAGCAGCTTGGTAGGGGGGGACTACGAGCAGTACTTC.

The rearrangement joins TRBV5-4 to TRBJ2-5; 7 bases match TRBD2. Trimming at V came to 3 bases and at J to 1 base, leaving 6 bases not matched to a gene. The CDR3 sequence is 15 residues long. The V gene's germline CDR1 is SGHNT and CDR2 YYREEE (reference sequence). The CDR3 region has the DNA TGTGCCAGCAGCTCGGAGGCTAGCGGCCAAGAGACCCAGTACTTC. It codes for CASSSEASGQETQYF.

The chain carries TRBV28 and TRBJ2-5; D gene unclear. V lost 4 bases and J 4 bases, leaving 19 bases between the germline ends. CDR3 size: 16 residues. Germline lookup yields CDR1 MDHEN and CDR2 SYDVKM. CDR3: CASSSPTQFVPETQYF. The CDR3 nucleotides read TGTGCCAGCAGTTCGCCGACACAGTTTGTACCAGAGACCCAGTACTTC.

This chain joins TRBV10-3 and TRBJ1-1, with D hard to call. Germline CDR1 is ENHRY and CDR2 is SYGVKD. V lost 11 bases, J lost 6 bases, and 19 bases lay in between. The CDR3 is made up of 13 amino acids. In nucleotides, the CDR3 is TGTGCCCCCGGAGCCACCATCGTTGCTGAAGCTTTCTTT. Protein product: CAPGATIVAEAFF.

J is TRBJ1-1 and V is TRBV28; possibly TRBD1 for D (6 bases). V was pared by 6 bases and J by 0 bases, with 11 bases between. The CDR3 runs to 14 residues. Germline CDR1 MDHEN, CDR2 SYDVKM. DNA of the CDR3: TGTGCCAGCAGCCGTGGACAGATGAACACTGAAGCTTTCTTT. Its translation is CASSRGQMNTEAFF.

The V and J genes are TRBV16 and TRBJ2-1; D is perhaps TRBD2 (6 bases). V was cut by 0 bases and J by 4 bases, with 13 bases left in between. There are 16 residues in the CDR3. Germline CDR1 reads KGHSY; CDR2 reads FQNENV. CDR3 nucleotides: TGTGCCAGCAGCCAATCGCCTGCGGGAAAGTACAATGAGCAGTTCTTC. Translated: CASSQSPAGKYNEQFF.

V gene TRBV2 combines with J gene TRBJ1-4, with D perhaps TRBD1 (6 bases). V was clipped by 3 bases and J by 0 bases, with 11 bases between them. The CDR3 is 16 residues long. Per the germline V gene, CDR1 is SNHLY and CDR2 is FYNNEI. The CDR3 bases are TGTGCCAGCAGTGAGCAGGGGTATTCAACTAATGAAAAACTGTTTTTT. It is translated as CASSEQGYSTNEKLFF.

V usage is TRBV5-1 and J usage is TRBJ1-2; 7 bases align to TRBD1. CDR3 length: 15 residues. Germline V gives CDR1 SGHRS, CDR2 YFSETQ. V lost 0 bases and J lost 6; bases outside the gene matches: 8. The CDR3 DNA is TGCGCCAGCAGCTTGGCGGGTTACAGGGGCGATGGCTACACCTTC. This gives the protein CASSLAGYRGDGYTF.

As to this clone: Other DNA sequences in the same sample also yield this CDR3. V gene TRBV19 combines with J gene TRBJ1-5; 9 bases align to TRBD1. This CDR3 has 14 residues. V lost 1 base and J lost 7; bases outside the gene matches: 2. The V gene's germline CDR1 is LNHDA and CDR2 SQIVND (reference sequence). For the CDR3, the DNA is TGTGCCAGTAGTATAGGACAGGGGGGGCAGCCCCAGCATTTT. It yields the protein CASSIGQGGQPQHF.

This clone was counted only a few times. This chain connects TRBV5-1 to TRBJ2-3, with 14 bases that match TRBD2. The CDR3 spans 18 residues. Germline CDR1 and CDR2: SGHRS and YFSETQ. V was clipped by 3 bases and J by 3 bases; unmatched bases: 9. In DNA, the CDR3 is TGCGCCAGCAGCTCCTTGACTAGCGGGAGGGCCTCGACAGATACGCAGTATTTT. It specifies CASSSLTSGRASTDTQYF.

The V and J genes are TRBV2 and TRBJ1-3; D might be TRBD1 (6 bases). The CDR3 loop spans 14 amino acids. Germline loops: CDR1 SNHLY, CDR2 FYNNEI. Trimming cost V 6 bases and J 0 bases, with 9 bases left between them. This chain's CDR3 is CASSAGVSGNTIYF. DNA of the CDR3: TGTGCCAGCAGCGCAGGGGTCTCTGGAAACACCATATATTTT.

The chain joins TRBV5-6 to TRBJ2-3, with 8 bases matching TRBD2. The germline V gene encodes CDR1 SGHDT and CDR2 YYEEEE. The CDR3 is made up of 17 amino acids. V shed 4 bases, J shed 4 bases, and the junction held 14 bases outside the gene matches. CDR3 amino acids: CASSENGLAISPDTQYF. For the CDR3, the DNA is TGTGCCAGCAGCGAAAATGGACTAGCAATATCCCCAGATACGCAGTATTTT.

This chain connects TRBV5-6 to TRBJ1-1, with 7 nucleotides matching TRBD1. Germline V lookup: CDR1 SGHDT, CDR2 YYEEEE. Trimming took 7 bases from V and 1 from J; bases not matched to a gene: 7. This CDR3 contains 14 residues. The CDR3: CASSYRGANTEAFF. As DNA, the CDR3 is TGTGCCAGCTCTTACAGGGGAGCGAACACTGAAGCTTTCTTT.

This clone came up once. CDR3: CASSLWGGDQPQHF. CDR3 sequence (DNA): TGTGCCAGCAGCTTATGGGGGGGGGATCAGCCCCAGCATTTT. V gene TRBV7-9 combines with J gene TRBJ1-5; TRBD1 is a possible D gene (5 bases). V was cut by 2 bases and J by 5 bases, with 10 bases left in between. Per germline, CDR1 SEHNR and CDR2 FQNEAQ (reference sequence). This CDR3 is 14 amino acids long.

This clone was seen a handful of times. The chain joins TRBV9 to TRBJ1-5, with D possibly being TRBD1 (5 bases). Looked up from germline, CDR1 is SGDLS and CDR2 is YYNGEE. This CDR3 has 18 residues. V was cut by 0 bases and J by 0 bases, with 16 bases left in between. CDR3 sequence (DNA): TGTGCCAGCAGCGTAGAGTCCGGGGGATTTTATAGCAATCAGCCCCAGCATTTT. Amino acids: CASSVESGGFYSNQPQHF.

Of note for this clone: Other DNA sequences in the sample encode the same CDR3. In nucleotides, the CDR3 is TGCGCCAGCAGCTTGGGAGGGGGCTCCTACAATGAGCAGTTCTTC. Its protein is CASSLGGGSYNEQFF. The rearrangement links TRBV5-1 to TRBJ2-1; weak D call: TRBD1 (6 bases). V shed 0 bases and J shed 0 bases, with 7 bases lying between them. In germline, CDR1 is SGHRS, CDR2 YFSETQ. The CDR3 has 15 residues.

Only a few counts were recorded for this clone. The V gene is TRBV5-1, the J gene TRBJ1-2, with D tentatively TRBD1 (5 bases). The germline V and J ends were trimmed by 4 bases and 10 bases, with 14 bases remaining between them. The CDR3 sequence is 12 residues long. Germline CDR1 reads SGHRS; CDR2 reads YFSETQ. CDR3 region: CASSPWEGDYTF. CDR3 bases: TGCGCCAGCAGCCCTTGGGAAGGGGACTACACCTTC.

The J gene is TRBJ2-1, the V gene TRBV3-1 (or the pseudogene TRBV3-2), with 11 bases fitting TRBD2. The CDR3 is 13 amino acids. Germline V gives CDR1 LGHDT, CDR2 YNNKEL (reference sequence). Trimming took 3 bases from V and 10 from J; bases not matched to a gene: 2. CDR3 DNA sequence: TGTGCCAGCAGCCACTGGACTAGCGGGGAGCAGTTCTTC. Encoded protein: CASSHWTSGEQFF.

This clone was counted a single time. The V and J genes are TRBV5-4 and TRBJ2-7; 7 nucleotides line up with TRBD1. Germline V gives CDR1 SGHNT, CDR2 YYREEE (reference sequence). This CDR3 comprises 15 residues. The junction had 14 bases not matched to a gene; V was cut back by 5 bases and J by 6 bases. The CDR3 DNA is TGTGCCAGCAGTCGACAGGGTTACGGGGCCGGCGAGCAGTACTTC. This translates into CASSRQGYGAGEQYF. Full variable domain (remainder filled in from reference TRBV5-4 and TRBJ2-7): ETGVTQSPTHLIKTRGQQVTLRCSSQSGHNTVSWYQQALGQGPQFIFQYYREEENGRGNFPPRFSGLQFPNYSSELNVNALELDDSALYLCASSRQGYGAGEQYFGPGTRLTVT.

Remarks on this clone: The sample has other DNA sequences that encode this CDR3 too. The CDR3: CASSLVPDNSPLHF. CDR3 nucleotides: TGCGCCAGCAGCTTGGTTCCAGATAATTCACCCCTCCACTTT. The chain carries TRBV5-1 and TRBJ1-6; no clear D. Germline CDR1 and CDR2: SGHRS and YFSETQ. Trimming pared 0 bases from V and 5 bases from J, leaving 6 bases between. The CDR3 is 14 residues long. The full variable domain, in which reference TRBV5-1 and TRBJ1-6 provide the parts outside the CDR3, is KAGVTQTPRYLIKTRGQQVTLSCSPISGHRSVSWYQQTPGQGLQFLFEYFSETQRNKGNFPGRFSGRQFSNSRSEMNVSTLELGDSALYLCASSLVPDNSPLHFGNGTRLTVT.

In this sample, this clone turned up a few times. The chain carries TRBV14 and TRBJ1-2; D uncertain. CDR3 length: 13 residues. Trimming took 2 bases from V and 4 from J, leaving 8 bases between them. CDR1 and CDR2 (germline): SGHDN, FVKESK. CDR3 nucleotide sequence: TGTGCCAGCAGCCAACTCCGGAGCTATGGCTACACCTTC. Translating gives CASSQLRSYGYTF.

This chain uses TRBV29-1 with TRBJ1-5; TRBD1 agrees at 9 bases. Per germline, CDR1 SQVTM and CDR2 ANQGSEA. V lost 6 bases and J lost 6; bases outside the gene matches: 9. The CDR3 is 14 amino acids. CDR3 in DNA: TGCAGCGTGGGAAACAGGGGGCAGGGTCAGCCCCAGCATTTT. It is translated as CSVGNRGQGQPQHF.

This chain connects TRBV5-1 to TRBJ1-4; 8 bases align to TRBD1. The V and J ends lost 2 bases and 8 bases, in that order; junction bases with no gene match: 8. Germline CDR1 and CDR2: SGHRS and YFSETQ. The CDR3 length is 15 residues. The CDR3 region has the DNA TGCGCCAGCAGCTTACAACAGGGGGTGGGAGAAAAACTGTTTTTT. Protein: CASSLQQGVGEKLFF.

This chain joins TRBV3-1 (or the pseudogene TRBV3-2) and TRBJ1-2; 8 nucleotides align to TRBD1. This CDR3 is 15 amino acids long. Germline loops: CDR1 LGHDT, CDR2 YNNKEL (reference sequence). Trimming removed 1 base from V and 4 bases from J; junction bases left unmatched: 5. This CDR3 reads CASSQALGTGYGYTF. In DNA form, the CDR3 reads TGTGCCAGCAGCCAAGCTTTAGGGACAGGCTATGGCTACACCTTC.

The chain carries TRBV5-4 and TRBJ2-7; 11 bases line up with TRBD2. Germline-derived CDR1 and CDR2 are SGHNT and YYREEE (reference sequence). The V gene end was trimmed by 4 bases and the J gene end by 4 bases; junction bases not matched to a gene: 7. The CDR3 loop spans 15 amino acids. The CDR3 is CASSERLAGLYEQYF. For the CDR3, the DNA is TGTGCCAGCAGCGAACGACTAGCGGGGCTATACGAGCAGTACTTC.

The chain has TRBV13 and TRBJ1-2; D may be TRBD1 (5 bases). This CDR3 has 12 amino acids. Germline V lookup: CDR1 PRHDT, CDR2 FYEKMQ (reference sequence). V lost 2 bases, J lost 6 bases, and 7 bases lay in between. The CDR3 sequence is CASSLSGDGYTF. DNA of the CDR3: TGTGCCAGCAGCTTATCGGGGGATGGCTACACCTTC.

V is TRBV2 and J is TRBJ1-1; 7 nucleotides agree with TRBD1. Germline V gene sequence: CDR1 SNHLY, CDR2 FYNNEI. The CDR3 sequence is 13 residues long. J gave up 5 bases and V 0 bases, and 0 bases lay outside the gene matches. CDR3: CASSEATGTEAFF. The CDR3, as DNA: TGTGCCAGCAGTGAAGCGACAGGGACTGAAGCTTTCTTT.

This clone was counted between two and nine times. The chain uses TRBV7-8 and TRBJ2-1; D remains unclear. V was trimmed by 5 bases and J by 9 bases, leaving 11 bases between them. The germline gives CDR1 SGHVS, CDR2 FQNEAQ. The CDR3 is made up of 12 amino acids. The CDR3 here is CASSPEIIEQFF. In nucleotides, the CDR3 is TGTGCCAGCAGCCCTGAGATAATTGAGCAGTTCTTC.